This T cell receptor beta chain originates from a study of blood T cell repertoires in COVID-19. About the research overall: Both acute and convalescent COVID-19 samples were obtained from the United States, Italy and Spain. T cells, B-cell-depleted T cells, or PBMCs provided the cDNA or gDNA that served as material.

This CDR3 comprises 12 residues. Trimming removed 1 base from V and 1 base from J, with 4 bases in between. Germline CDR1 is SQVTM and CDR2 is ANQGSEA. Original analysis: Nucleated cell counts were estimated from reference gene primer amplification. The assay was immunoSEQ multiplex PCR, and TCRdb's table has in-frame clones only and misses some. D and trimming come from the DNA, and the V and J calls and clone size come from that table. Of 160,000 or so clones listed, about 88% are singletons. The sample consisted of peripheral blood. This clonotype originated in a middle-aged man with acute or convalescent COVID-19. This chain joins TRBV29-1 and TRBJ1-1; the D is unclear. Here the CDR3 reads CSVEAGNTEAFF. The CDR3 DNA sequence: TGCAGCGTTGAAGCGGGGAACACTGAAGCTTTCTTT.